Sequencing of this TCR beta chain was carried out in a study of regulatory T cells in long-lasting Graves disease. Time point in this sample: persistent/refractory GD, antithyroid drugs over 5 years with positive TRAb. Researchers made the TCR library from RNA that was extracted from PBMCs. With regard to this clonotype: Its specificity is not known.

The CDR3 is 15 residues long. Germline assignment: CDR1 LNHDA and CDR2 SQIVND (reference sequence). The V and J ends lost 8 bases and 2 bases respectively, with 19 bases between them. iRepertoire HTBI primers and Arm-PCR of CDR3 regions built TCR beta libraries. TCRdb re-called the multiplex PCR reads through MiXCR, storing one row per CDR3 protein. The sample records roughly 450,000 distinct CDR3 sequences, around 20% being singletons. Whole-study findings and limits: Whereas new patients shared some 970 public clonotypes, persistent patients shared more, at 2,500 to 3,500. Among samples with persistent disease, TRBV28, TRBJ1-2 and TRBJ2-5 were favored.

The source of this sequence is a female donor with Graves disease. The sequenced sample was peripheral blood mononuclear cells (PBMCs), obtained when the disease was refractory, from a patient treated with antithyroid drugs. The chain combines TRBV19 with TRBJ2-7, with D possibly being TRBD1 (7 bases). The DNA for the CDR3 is TGTGCCAGTTCACCATCAGGGGGGAGTGCCTACGAGCAGTACTTC. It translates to CASSPSGGSAYEQYF.